The clone carrying this T cell receptor (beta chain) was found a few times. The ends lost 3 bases at V and 3 bases at J; junction bases unmatched: 4. The CDR3 consists of 15 residues. Germline V gives CDR1 SGHRS, CDR2 YFSETQ. These data come from a study of cytomegalovirus exposure and HLA in healthy donors. The PCR employed 60 Vbeta primers together with 13 Jbeta primers. Sequenced by immunoSEQ multiplex PCR; TCRdb stores in-frame clones only, minus some. The sample comprises 200,000 or so clones, just under 80% of which are singletons, and about 5.6% rests with the top ten. At collection, donors were nominally healthy, but unrecorded immune exposures were probable.

The sequencing sample was made of PBMCs. This chain links TRBV5-1 with TRBJ2-3; 10 bases are a match to TRBD2. The source is a young woman in good health and CMV-seropositive. In DNA, the CDR3 is TGCGCCAGCAGCTGGGGACTAGCGCATACAGATACGCAGTATTTT. Its translation is CASSWGLAHTDTQYF.